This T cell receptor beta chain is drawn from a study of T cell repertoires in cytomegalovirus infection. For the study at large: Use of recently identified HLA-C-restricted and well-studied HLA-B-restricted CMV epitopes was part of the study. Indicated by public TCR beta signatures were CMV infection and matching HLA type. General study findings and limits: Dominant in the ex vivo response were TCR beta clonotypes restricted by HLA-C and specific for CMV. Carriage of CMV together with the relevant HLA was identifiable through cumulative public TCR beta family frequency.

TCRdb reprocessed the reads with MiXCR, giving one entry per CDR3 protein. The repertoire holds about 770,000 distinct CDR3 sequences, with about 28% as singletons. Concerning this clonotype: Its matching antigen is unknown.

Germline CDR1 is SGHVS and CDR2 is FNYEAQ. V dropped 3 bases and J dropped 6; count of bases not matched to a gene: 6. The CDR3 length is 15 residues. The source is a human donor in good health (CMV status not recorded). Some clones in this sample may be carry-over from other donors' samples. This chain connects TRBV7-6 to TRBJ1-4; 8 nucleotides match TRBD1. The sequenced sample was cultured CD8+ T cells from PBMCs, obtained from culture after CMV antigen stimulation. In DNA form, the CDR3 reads TGTGCCAGCAGCTTTACAGGGGGAGTTTATGAAAAACTGTTTTTT. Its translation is CASSFTGGVYEKLFF.